The next 15 T cell receptor beta chains were all read from a single sample in a study of T cells after yellow fever vaccination. TCRdb called the 5' RACE reads again in MiXCR, with one record for every CDR3 protein. Counted here are hundreds of thousands of distinct CDR3 sequences, 18% occurring once; the ten biggest clones make up over 15%. The sample in question was PBMCs, obtained before the yellow fever booster vaccination. The receptor set was obtained from a man in his late teens or twenties who received the YFV17D yellow fever vaccine.

This clonotype was seen a few times. The chain employs TRBV20-1 and TRBJ2-3; D is unclear. Germline CDR1 is DFQATT and CDR2 is SNEGSKA (reference sequence). The V gene lost 3 bases and the J gene lost 1 base, with 11 bases spanning the gap. CDR3 size: 14 residues. CDR3 DNA sequence: TGCAGTGCTAGTGACCCCCGCGGCACAGATACGCAGTATTTT. Its protein product is CSASDPRGTDTQYF.

This clonotype has more than one count but fewer than ten. V usage is TRBV6-5 and J usage is TRBJ1-2, with D hard to call. The CDR3 spans 16 residues. The germline V and J ends were trimmed by 6 bases and 0 bases, with 17 bases remaining between them. Germline V gives CDR1 MNHEY, CDR2 SVGAGI. The DNA of the CDR3 is TGTGCCAGCAGCACGCTACGGAAAAGGACTAACTATGGCTACACCTTC. Amino acid sequence: CASSTLRKRTNYGYTF.

This clonotype has only a few counts. The chain uses TRBV10-3 and TRBJ1-3, with a possible D match to TRBD1 (6 bases). Germline-derived CDR1 and CDR2 are ENHRY and SYGVKD. Deletions cut 2 bases from V and 1 base from J, with 9 bases between. The CDR3 extends over 15 amino acids. CDR3 nucleotides: TGTGCCATCAGTGAGCAAGGGGGATCTGGAAACACCATATATTTT. Residues: CAISEQGGSGNTIYF.

This clonotype was found many times. The chain couples TRBV29-1 to TRBJ1-1; 8 bases map to TRBD1. CDR1 SQVTM and CDR2 ANQGSEA come from the germline V gene. The CDR3 loop spans 13 amino acids. V shed 7 bases and J 1 base; nucleotides not matched to a gene: 5. The CDR3 sequence is CSAGQGQNTEAFF. The CDR3 region has the DNA TGCAGCGCTGGACAGGGACAGAACACTGAAGCTTTCTTT.

There are a few counts of this clonotype. The chain has TRBV27 and TRBJ2-7; D unclear. Germline lookup yields CDR1 MNHEY and CDR2 SMNVEV (reference sequence). Deletions cut 0 bases from V and 0 bases from J, with 9 bases between. The CDR3 contains 15 residues. CDR3 in amino acids: CASSLSPDSSYEQYF. The CDR3 DNA sequence: TGTGCCAGCAGTTTATCGCCAGATAGCTCCTACGAGCAGTACTTC.

In its sample, this clonotype was seen a few times. The chain couples TRBV12-3 or TRBV12-4 to TRBJ1-2; D is unclear. Trimming pared 3 bases from V and 2 bases from J, leaving 7 bases between. The CDR3 contains 13 residues. For the CDR3, the DNA is TGTGCCAGCAGTTTTAGGGTCAACTATGGCTACACCTTC. This sequence encodes CASSFRVNYGYTF.

The chain combines TRBV27 with TRBJ1-2; TRBD1 matches at 10 bases. The CDR3 consists of 17 residues. The V segment lost 1 base and the J segment 4 bases; nucleotides outside the gene matches: 9. The germline gives CDR1 MNHEY, CDR2 SMNVEV (reference sequence). The CDR3 sequence is CASSLFGGGQGSYGYTF. In DNA, the CDR3 is TGTGCCAGCAGTTTATTCGGCGGGGGACAGGGGTCCTATGGCTACACCTTC.

This clonotype was recorded a few times. The genes are TRBV29-1 and TRBJ2-1; no reliable D call. This CDR3 has 11 amino acids. The germline V gene encodes CDR1 SQVTM and CDR2 ANQGSEA. Trimming stripped 4 bases from V and 10 bases from J, with 11 bases between. CDR3 amino acids: CSVGVVHEQFF. DNA for the CDR3: TGCAGCGTTGGAGTGGTACACGAGCAGTTCTTC.

At least ten counts were recorded for this clonotype. The chain is built from TRBV7-2 and TRBJ1-1; D possibly corresponds to TRBD1 (5 bases). From germline, CDR1 is SGHTA and CDR2 FQGNSA. The CDR3 extends over 15 amino acids. V lost 5 bases to trimming and J lost 0 bases, with 13 bases between them. CDR3 coding DNA: TGTGCCAGCAGCACAACGGGGGGGATGAACACTGAAGCTTTCTTT. Translation: CASSTTGGMNTEAFF.

The chain links TRBV27 to TRBJ2-2; TRBD1 matches 9 bases. J lost 4 bases, V lost 5 bases, and 14 bases had no gene match. The CDR3 is 18 residues long. In germline, CDR1 is MNHEY, CDR2 SMNVEV (reference sequence). This CDR3 reads CASSLSGYRGRGTGELFF. In DNA form, the CDR3 reads TGTGCCAGCAGTCTTTCCGGGTACAGGGGGCGAGGCACCGGGGAGCTGTTTTTT.

V gene TRBV4-1 combines with J gene TRBJ2-1; the D is unclear. V was cut by 3 bases and J by 3 bases, with 6 bases left in between. The length of the CDR3 is 13 residues. Germline V gene lookup returns CDR1 MGHRA and CDR2 YSYEKL. The CDR3 region is CASSQDDYNEQFF. CDR3 DNA: TGCGCCAGCAGCCAGGATGACTACAATGAGCAGTTCTTC.

The J gene is TRBJ1-3, the V gene TRBV7-2, with D unclear. The V end lost 0 bases, the J end lost 0 bases, and 6 bases lay between the germline ends. Germline V lookup: CDR1 SGHTA, CDR2 FQGNSA. The CDR3 extends over 15 amino acids. The CDR3: CASSLAYNSGNTIYF. CDR3 sequence (DNA): TGTGCCAGCAGCTTAGCCTATAACTCTGGAAACACCATATATTTT.

V is TRBV9 and J is TRBJ2-7; the D is unclear. V was trimmed by 0 bases and J by 0 bases, leaving 13 bases between them. The CDR3 is made up of 16 amino acids. Per germline, CDR1 SGDLS and CDR2 YYNGEE. The CDR3 spells CASSVAAGFSSYEQYF. DNA for the CDR3: TGTGCCAGCAGCGTAGCTGCCGGTTTCAGCTCCTACGAGCAGTACTTC.

This clonotype was counted a few times. CDR3 bases: TGCAGTGCTACCCTACCGGTCGCAGATACGCAGTATTTT. Its protein product is CSATLPVADTQYF. This chain connects TRBV20-1 to TRBJ2-3; no firm D call. V shed 4 bases and J shed 4 bases, with 12 bases lying between them. CDR3 length: 13 residues. Germline CDR1 reads DFQATT; CDR2 reads SNEGSKA (reference sequence).

The chain links TRBV7-6 to TRBJ2-1, with TRBD1 matching over 8 bases. The ends lost 6 bases at V and 8 bases at J; junction bases unmatched: 15. The length of the CDR3 is 16 residues. Germline CDR1 and CDR2: SGHVS and FNYEAQ. CDR3 amino acids: CASSYQGARSLDEQFF. CDR3 bases: TGTGCCAGCAGTTATCAGGGGGCGCGGTCCTTAGATGAGCAGTTCTTC.